This T cell receptor beta chain was recovered during a study of shared clonotypes between healthy human individuals. Study details: Per donor, CD8 memory used one plate, CD8 naive used two, CD4 memory used three and CD4 naive used three.

The length of the CDR3 is 15 residues. The V gene lost 1 base and the J gene lost 3 bases, with 10 bases spanning the gap. Germline V gene lookup returns CDR1 LNHDA and CDR2 SQIVND (reference sequence). Clones were sequenced by immunoSEQ multiplex PCR, and TCRdb holds only the in-frame ones, with some missing. Among 170,000 or so clones listed, approximately 60% were seen once. Splitting of CD4+ cells produced CD45RA+ naive and CD45RA-negative memory subsets. This clone has only a few counts. Its antigen is not identified. Study findings and constraints: Shared clonotypes across all four donors exceeded non-shared ones in generation probability. As a rule, naive subsets had a larger estimated richness than memory subsets.

The sequence was collected from a man younger than 45 in good health. The gene calls are TRBV19 and TRBJ2-1; D not certain. Material for sequencing was memory CD4+ T cells sorted from blood. The subset denotes: CD45RA-negative fraction. In nucleotides, the CDR3 is TGTGCCAGTAGTATAGGGGCGACTTACTACAATGAGCAGTTCTTC. It encodes CASSIGATYYNEQFF.